A selection of T cell receptor beta chains follows, all from one sample in a study of cytomegalovirus exposure and HLA in healthy donors. Sequenced by immunoSEQ multiplex PCR; TCRdb stores in-frame clones only, minus some. In the table there are approximately 190,000 clones, around three quarters of which are singletons. Sequences were obtained from PBMCs. The receptors stem from a woman between 25 and 40 years old in good health and CMV-seropositive. CDR3s include the opening cysteine and the closing phenylalanine or tryptophan. Fields, in order: clone size, V gene, CDR3 protein. Clone sizes are given selectively: once, few, many, or a class where the clone is expanded.

clone_size: NA
v_call: TRBV6-5
cdr3_aa: CASSNGGATNEKLFF

clone_size: NA
v_call: TRBV7-2
cdr3_aa: CASSLGTGDPDTQYF

clone_size: NA
v_call: TRBV5-1
cdr3_aa: CASSFEGSSYNEQFF

clone_size: NA
v_call: TRBV7-9
cdr3_aa: CASSPRTSGRVINEQFF

clone_size: NA
v_call: TRBV6-5
cdr3_aa: CASTEAGLNTGELFF

clone_size: NA
v_call: TRBV5-1
cdr3_aa: CASSLRGSYGELFF

clone_size: NA
v_call: TRBV7-3
cdr3_aa: CASSLGGGTEAFF

clone_size: NA
v_call: TRBV2
cdr3_aa: CASRAPGQGAREQYF

clone_size: NA
v_call: TRBV11-2
cdr3_aa: CASSPLGLAGRHDTQYF

clone_size: NA
v_call: TRBV2
cdr3_aa: CTSRATSGGGGDTQYF

clone_size: NA
v_call: TRBV5-1
cdr3_aa: CASSPWTGEYEQYF

clone_size: few
v_call: TRBV9
cdr3_aa: CASSSSGTGEEQYF

clone_size: NA
v_call: TRBV27
cdr3_aa: CASSVGESNEQFF

clone_size: NA
v_call: TRBV9
cdr3_aa: CASSAGTGVNTEAFF

clone_size: NA
v_call: TRBV5-5
cdr3_aa: CASSLAGGRINTEAFF

clone_size: NA
v_call: TRBV6-5
cdr3_aa: CASSSSSTYSNQPQHF

clone_size: NA
v_call: TRBV4-1
cdr3_aa: CASSQVWGQLGTDEQYF

clone_size: NA
v_call: TRBV30
cdr3_aa: CAWSMGGHGYTF

clone_size: NA
v_call: TRBV5-4
cdr3_aa: CASSPARDRVSYEQYF

clone_size: NA
v_call: TRBV5-6
cdr3_aa: CASSPAGGTTQYF

clone_size: NA
v_call: TRBV30
cdr3_aa: CAWSAGGEATQYF

clone_size: NA
v_call: TRBV5-5
cdr3_aa: CASSFSSQNQPQHF

clone_size: NA
v_call: TRBV7-2
cdr3_aa: CASSLDSRNEKLFF

clone_size: NA
v_call: TRBV7-9
cdr3_aa: CSSSLAGETQYF

clone_size: few
v_call: TRBV19
cdr3_aa: CASRNTEAFF

clone_size: few
v_call: TRBV28
cdr3_aa: CASSLRPGRYEQYF

clone_size: NA
v_call: TRBV18
cdr3_aa: CASSPNIDRGNQPQHF

clone_size: once
v_call: TRBV6-5
cdr3_aa: CASSPTPGGPQHF

clone_size: NA
v_call: TRBV11-2
cdr3_aa: CASSDGTGGFNEQFF

clone_size: NA
v_call: TRBV4-1
cdr3_aa: CASSQDRPRGTGVVDTQYF

clone_size: NA
v_call: TRBV5-1
cdr3_aa: CASTPSTSGSYTQYF

clone_size: NA
v_call: TRBV7-9
cdr3_aa: CSSSSGLAGGQQYF

clone_size: NA
v_call: TRBV19
cdr3_aa: CATSYSRNTEAFF

clone_size: few
v_call: TRBV19
cdr3_aa: CASSSGRGRRQPQHF

clone_size: NA
v_call: TRBV9
cdr3_aa: CASSVGDSQETQYF

clone_size: NA
v_call: TRBV7-9
cdr3_aa: CSSSQPGLAYEQYF

clone_size: NA
v_call: TRBV7-6
cdr3_aa: CASSPLDSPYEQYF

clone_size: few
v_call: TRBV20-1
cdr3_aa: CSAWDFYEQYF

clone_size: NA
v_call: TRBV9
cdr3_aa: CASSPWASHYGYTF

clone_size: once
v_call: TRBV2
cdr3_aa: CASLRQGVPGNTIYF

clone_size: NA
v_call: TRBV27
cdr3_aa: CASSVLTSGGPDTQYF

clone_size: NA
v_call: TRBV7-9
cdr3_aa: CASSVDREGYTF

clone_size: NA
v_call: TRBV9
cdr3_aa: CASSEGVEGAPVELFF

clone_size: NA
v_call: TRBV7-2
cdr3_aa: CASSLDGGGSYEQYF

clone_size: few
v_call: TRBV5-1
cdr3_aa: CASRVGTGGYGYTF

clone_size: NA
v_call: TRBV7-2
cdr3_aa: CASTEAGLAVHEQFF

clone_size: few
v_call: TRBV19
cdr3_aa: CASSMQGVIEAFF

clone_size: NA
v_call: TRBV7-2
cdr3_aa: CASSLELGRGYGYTF

clone_size: few
v_call: TRBV30
cdr3_aa: CAWMRGQGGTGELFF

clone_size: few
v_call: TRBV6-1
cdr3_aa: CASSEARVDMFAGEQFF

clone_size: NA
v_call: TRBV9
cdr3_aa: CASSVEGGAGVREQYF